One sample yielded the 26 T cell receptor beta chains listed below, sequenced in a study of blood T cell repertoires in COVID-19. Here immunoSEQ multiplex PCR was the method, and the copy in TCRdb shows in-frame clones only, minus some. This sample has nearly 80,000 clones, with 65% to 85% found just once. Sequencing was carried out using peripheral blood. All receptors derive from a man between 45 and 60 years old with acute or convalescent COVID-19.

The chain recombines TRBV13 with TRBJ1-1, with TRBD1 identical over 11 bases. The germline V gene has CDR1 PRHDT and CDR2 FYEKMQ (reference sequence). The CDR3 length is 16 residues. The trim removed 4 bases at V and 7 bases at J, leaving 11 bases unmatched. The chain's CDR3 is CASSSDVGTGGNEAFF. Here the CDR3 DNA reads TGTGCCAGCAGCTCCGACGTAGGGACAGGGGGGAATGAAGCTTTCTTT.

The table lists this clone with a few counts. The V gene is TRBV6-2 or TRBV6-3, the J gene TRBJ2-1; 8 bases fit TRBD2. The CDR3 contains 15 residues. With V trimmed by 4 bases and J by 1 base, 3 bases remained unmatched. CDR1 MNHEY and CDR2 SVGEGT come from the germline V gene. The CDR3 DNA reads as TGTGCCAGCAGTTCGAGCGGGAGATCCTACAATGAGCAGTTCTTC. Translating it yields CASSSSGRSYNEQFF.

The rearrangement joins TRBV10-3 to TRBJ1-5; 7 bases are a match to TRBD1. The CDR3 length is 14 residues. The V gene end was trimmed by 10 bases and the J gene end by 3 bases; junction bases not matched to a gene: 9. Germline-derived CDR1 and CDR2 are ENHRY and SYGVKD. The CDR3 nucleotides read TGTGCCACCAGGGACAGATCCTCCAATCAGCCCCAGCATTTT. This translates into CATRDRSSNQPQHF.

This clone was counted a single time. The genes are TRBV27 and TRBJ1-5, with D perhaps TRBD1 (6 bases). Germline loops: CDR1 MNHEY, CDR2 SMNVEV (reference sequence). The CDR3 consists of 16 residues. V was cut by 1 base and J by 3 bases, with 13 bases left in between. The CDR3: CASSLLGGTPNQPQHF. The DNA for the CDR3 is TGTGCCAGCAGTTTATTAGGGGGAACCCCCAATCAGCCCCAGCATTTT.

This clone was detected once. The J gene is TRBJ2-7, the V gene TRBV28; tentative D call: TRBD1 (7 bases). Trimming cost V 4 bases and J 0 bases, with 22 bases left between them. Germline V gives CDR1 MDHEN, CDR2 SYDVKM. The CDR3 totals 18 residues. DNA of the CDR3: TGTGCCAGCAGTTACGCGGGGCCGTACAGGGGTAGCTCCTACGAGCAGTACTTC. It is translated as CASSYAGPYRGSSYEQYF. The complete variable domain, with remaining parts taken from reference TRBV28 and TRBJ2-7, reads DVKVTQSSRYLVKRTGEKVFLECVQDMDHENMFWYRQDPGLGLRLIYFSYDVKMKEKGDIPEGYSVSREKKERFSLILESASTNQTSMYLCASSYAGPYRGSSYEQYFGPGTRLTVT.

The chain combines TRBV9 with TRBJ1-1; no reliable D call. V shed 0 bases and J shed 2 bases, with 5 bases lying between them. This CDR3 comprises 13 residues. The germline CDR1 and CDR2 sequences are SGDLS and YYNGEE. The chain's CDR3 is CASSVGPNTEAFF. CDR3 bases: TGTGCCAGCAGCGTAGGGCCTAACACTGAAGCTTTCTTT. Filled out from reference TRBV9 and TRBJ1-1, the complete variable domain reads DSGVTQTPKHLITATGQRVTLRCSPRSGDLSVYWYQQSLDQGLQFLIQYYNGEERAKGNILERFSAQQFPDLHSELNLSSLELGDSALYFCASSVGPNTEAFFGQGTRLTVV.

The CDR3 bases are TGTGCCAGCAGCTCTAACACCGGGGAGCTGTTTTTT. Residues: CASSSNTGELFF. The rearrangement links TRBV5-5 to TRBJ2-2; D gene unclear. Germline assignment: CDR1 SGHKS and CDR2 YYEKEE (reference sequence). The CDR3 extends over 12 amino acids. Trimming left V 3 bases short and J 2 bases short, with 2 bases between. Full variable domain (remainder filled in from reference TRBV5-5 and TRBJ2-2): DAGVTQSPTHLIKTRGQQVTLRCSPISGHKSVSWYQQVLGQGPQFIFQYYEKEERGRGNFPDRFSARQFPNYSSELNVNALLLGDSALYLCASSSNTGELFFGEGSRLTVL.

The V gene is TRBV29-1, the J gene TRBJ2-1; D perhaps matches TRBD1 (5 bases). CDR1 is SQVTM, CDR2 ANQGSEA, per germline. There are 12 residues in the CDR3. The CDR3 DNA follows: TGCAAGACAGACCACCCCAACAATGAGCAGTTCTTC. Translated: CKTDHPNNEQFF.

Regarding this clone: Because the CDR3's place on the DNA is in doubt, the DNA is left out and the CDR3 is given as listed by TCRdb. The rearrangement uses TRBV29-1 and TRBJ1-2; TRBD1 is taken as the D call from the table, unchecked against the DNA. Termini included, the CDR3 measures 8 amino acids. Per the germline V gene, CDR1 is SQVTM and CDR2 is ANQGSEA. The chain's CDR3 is CSVGRGIF.

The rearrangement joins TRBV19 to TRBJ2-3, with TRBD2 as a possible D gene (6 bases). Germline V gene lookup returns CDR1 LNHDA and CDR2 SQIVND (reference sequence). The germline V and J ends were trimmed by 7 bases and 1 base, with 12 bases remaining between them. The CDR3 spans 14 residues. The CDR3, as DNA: TGTGCCAGTACCCCTAGCGTGGGCACAGATACGCAGTATTTT. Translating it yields CASTPSVGTDTQYF.

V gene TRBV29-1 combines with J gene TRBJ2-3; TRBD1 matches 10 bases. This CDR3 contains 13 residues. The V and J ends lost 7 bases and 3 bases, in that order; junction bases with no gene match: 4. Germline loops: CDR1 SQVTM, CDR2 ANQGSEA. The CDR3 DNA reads TGCAGCGCTAGACAGGGGGCTACAGATACGCAGTATTTT. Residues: CSARQGATDTQYF.

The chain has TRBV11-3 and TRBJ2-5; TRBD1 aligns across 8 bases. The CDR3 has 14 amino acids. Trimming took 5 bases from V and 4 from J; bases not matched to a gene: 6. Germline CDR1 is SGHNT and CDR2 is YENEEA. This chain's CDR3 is CASSHRDRRETQYF. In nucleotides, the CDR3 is TGTGCCAGCAGCCACCGGGACAGGAGAGAGACCCAGTACTTC.

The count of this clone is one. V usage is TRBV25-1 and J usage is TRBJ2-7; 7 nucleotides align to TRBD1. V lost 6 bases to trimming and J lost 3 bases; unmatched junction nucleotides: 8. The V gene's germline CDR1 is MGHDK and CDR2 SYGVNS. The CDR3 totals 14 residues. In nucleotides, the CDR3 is TGTGCCAGCAGAGCGACAGGGAGTCACTACGAGCAGTACTTC. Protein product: CASRATGSHYEQYF.

The CDR3 spells CASSTGQGAATGELFF. CDR3 DNA: TGCGCCAGCAGCACTGGACAGGGGGCAGCCACCGGGGAGCTGTTTTTT. The chain links TRBV5-1 to TRBJ2-2; the match to TRBD1 covers 11 bases. Germline lookup yields CDR1 SGHRS and CDR2 YFSETQ. The CDR3 covers 16 residues. Germline trimming cut 4 bases from V and 4 bases from J; bases unmatched to any gene: 6.

The CDR3 region is CASSQARDTQYF. The CDR3 nucleotides are TGCGCCAGCAGCCAAGCGAGAGATACGCAGTATTTT. This chain uses TRBV4-3 with TRBJ2-3; D gene unclear. Germline V CDR1 and CDR2: LGHNA, YSLEER. This CDR3 has 12 amino acids. The V end was cut by 1 base, the J end by 5 bases, with 4 bases between.

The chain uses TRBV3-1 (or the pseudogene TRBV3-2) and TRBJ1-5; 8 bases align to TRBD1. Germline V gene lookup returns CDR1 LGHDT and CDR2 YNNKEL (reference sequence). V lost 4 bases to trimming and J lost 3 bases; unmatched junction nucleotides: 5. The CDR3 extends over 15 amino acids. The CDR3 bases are TGTGCCAGCAGCCGTGGACAGGGATTCAATCAGCCCCAGCATTTT. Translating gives CASSRGQGFNQPQHF.

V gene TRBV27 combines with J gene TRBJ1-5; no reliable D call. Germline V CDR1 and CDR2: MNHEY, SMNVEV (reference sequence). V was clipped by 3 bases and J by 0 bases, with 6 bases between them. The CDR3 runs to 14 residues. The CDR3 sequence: CASSLPGSNQPQHF. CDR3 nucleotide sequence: TGTGCCAGCAGTTTGCCGGGTAGCAATCAGCCCCAGCATTTT.

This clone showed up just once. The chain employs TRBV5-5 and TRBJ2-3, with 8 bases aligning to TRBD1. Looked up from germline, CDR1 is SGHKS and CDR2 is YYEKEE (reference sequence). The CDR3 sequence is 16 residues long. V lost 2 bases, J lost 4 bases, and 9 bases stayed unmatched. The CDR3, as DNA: TGTGCCAGCAGCTTAGGGTCAGGGGGCATGGCAGATACGCAGTATTTT. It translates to CASSLGSGGMADTQYF.

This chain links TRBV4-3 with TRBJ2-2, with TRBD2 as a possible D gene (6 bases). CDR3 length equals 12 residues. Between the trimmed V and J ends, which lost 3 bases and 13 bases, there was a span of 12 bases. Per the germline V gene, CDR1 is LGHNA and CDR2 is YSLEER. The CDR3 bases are TGCGCCAGCAGCCAGCGGGGAGGCAGGCTGTTTTTT. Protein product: CASSQRGGRLFF.

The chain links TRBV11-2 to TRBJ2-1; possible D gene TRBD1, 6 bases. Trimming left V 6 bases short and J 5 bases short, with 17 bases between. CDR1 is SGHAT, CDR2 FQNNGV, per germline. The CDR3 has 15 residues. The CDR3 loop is CASRTSGTPDNEQFF. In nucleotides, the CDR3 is TGTGCCAGCAGGACCTCCGGGACACCCGACAATGAGCAGTTCTTC.

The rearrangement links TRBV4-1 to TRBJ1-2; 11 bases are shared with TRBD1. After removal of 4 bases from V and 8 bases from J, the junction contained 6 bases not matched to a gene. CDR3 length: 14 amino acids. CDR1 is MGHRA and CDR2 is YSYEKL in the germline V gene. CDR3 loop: CASSPGQGARGYTF. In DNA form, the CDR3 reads TGCGCCAGCAGCCCAGGACAGGGGGCGAGGGGCTACACCTTC.

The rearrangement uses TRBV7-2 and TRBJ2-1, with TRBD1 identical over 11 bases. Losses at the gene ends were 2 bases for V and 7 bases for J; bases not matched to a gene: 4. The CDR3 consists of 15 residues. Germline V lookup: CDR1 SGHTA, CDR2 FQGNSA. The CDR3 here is CASSLMGTGGNEQFF. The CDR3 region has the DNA TGTGCCAGCAGCTTAATGGGGACAGGGGGAAATGAGCAGTTCTTC.

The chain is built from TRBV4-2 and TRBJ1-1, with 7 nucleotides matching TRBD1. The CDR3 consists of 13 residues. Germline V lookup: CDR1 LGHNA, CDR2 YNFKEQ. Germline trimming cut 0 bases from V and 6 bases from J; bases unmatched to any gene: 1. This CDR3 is CASSQDQGAEAFF. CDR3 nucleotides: TGTGCCAGCAGCCAAGACCAGGGGGCTGAAGCTTTCTTT.

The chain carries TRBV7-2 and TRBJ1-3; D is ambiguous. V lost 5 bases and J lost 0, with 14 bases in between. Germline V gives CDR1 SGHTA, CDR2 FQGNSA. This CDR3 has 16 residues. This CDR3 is CASSPREVSSGNTIYF. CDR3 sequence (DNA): TGTGCCAGCAGCCCCCGGGAGGTTAGCTCTGGAAACACCATATATTTT.

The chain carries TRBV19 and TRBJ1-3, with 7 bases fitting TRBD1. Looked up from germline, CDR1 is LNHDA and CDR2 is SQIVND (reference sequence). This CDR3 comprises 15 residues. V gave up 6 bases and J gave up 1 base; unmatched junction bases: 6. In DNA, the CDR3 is TGTGCCAGTAGGCTTTCAGGGGGATCTGGAAACACCATATATTTT. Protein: CASRLSGGSGNTIYF.

The chain's CDR3 is CASSLAGQGLYEQYF. For the CDR3, the DNA is TGCGCCAGCAGCTTGGCGGGACAGGGGTTATACGAGCAGTACTTC. V and J are TRBV5-1 and TRBJ2-7; 10 bases map to TRBD1. Germline V gives CDR1 SGHRS, CDR2 YFSETQ. Trimming cost V 0 bases and J 4 bases; bases outside gene matches: 4. This CDR3 is built from 15 residues.